The 4 T cell receptor beta chains given below trace back to one sample, sequenced in a study of T cell repertoires in cytomegalovirus infection. Each CDR3 protein is one row after TCRdb ran MiXCR on the reads. The sample has around 630,000 distinct CDR3 sequences; 20% to 25% are singletons. Source material: CD8+ T cells from PBMCs. Receptors were obtained from a human donor in good health (CMV status not recorded). Some clones in this sample may be carry-over from other donors' samples.

The chain has TRBV14 and TRBJ1-2; TRBD1 is a possible D gene (6 bases). This CDR3 region has 16 residues. Trimming stripped 0 bases from V and 4 bases from J, with 15 bases between. The germline V gene has CDR1 SGHDN and CDR2 FVKESK. The chain's CDR3 is CASSQDLRGKSYGYTF. CDR3 coding DNA: TGTGCCAGCAGCCAAGATCTGAGGGGGAAATCCTATGGCTACACCTTC. Looking up the rest from reference TRBV14 and TRBJ1-2 gives the full variable domain: EAGVTQFPSHSVIEKGQTVTLRCDPISGHDNLYWYRRVMGKEIKFLLHFVKESKQDESGMPNNRFLAERTGGTYSTLKVQPAELEDSGVYFCASSQDLRGKSYGYTFGSGTRLTVV.

The gene calls are TRBV2 and TRBJ2-4; tentative D call: TRBD1 (5 bases). This CDR3 region has 13 residues. V lost 5 bases and J lost 4, with 9 bases in between. Germline V gene data show CDR1 as SNHLY and CDR2 as FYNNEI. The CDR3 bases are TGTGCCAGCAGTCATGGGGCAAAAAACATTCAGTACTTC. Translated, it gives CASSHGAKNIQYF.

The chain combines TRBV20-1 with TRBJ2-5; D gene unclear. Trimming removed 6 bases from V and 1 base from J, with 12 bases in between. Germline-derived CDR1 and CDR2 are DFQATT and SNEGSKA (reference sequence). The CDR3 is 13 residues long. The CDR3 here is CSAAHPPQETQYF. The CDR3 DNA is TGCAGTGCGGCTCACCCCCCCCAAGAGACCCAGTACTTC.

Here the CDR3 reads CSARGEGAHEQFF. DNA for the CDR3: TGCAGTGCTAGAGGCGAGGGGGCACATGAGCAGTTCTTC. The chain couples TRBV20-1 to TRBJ2-1, with 7 bases lining up with TRBD1. V shed 1 base, J shed 8 bases, and the junction held 5 bases outside the gene matches. The CDR3 loop spans 13 amino acids. Germline CDR1 DFQATT, CDR2 SNEGSKA (reference sequence).